This T cell receptor beta chain was recovered during a study of cytomegalovirus exposure and HLA in healthy donors. At the level of the study: From HLA-typed donors, an early data release held around 80 million unique TCRs.

CDR1 is MDHEN and CDR2 is SYDVKM in the germline V gene. The V end was cut by 6 bases, the J end by 4 bases, with 12 bases between. The CDR3 runs 13 residues. Study results and caveats: TCR beta chain V- and J-gene trimming was linked, in a later analysis, to a missense variant in DCLRE1C.

With regard to this clone: Its antigen is currently unknown.

PCR used 60 Vbeta primers and 13 Jbeta primers. The data were produced by immunoSEQ multiplex PCR, yet TCRdb's version contains in-frame clones alone and is incomplete. Among 150,000 to 160,000 clones, over 65% were seen once, and the ten largest hold 4% to 4.5%. V and J are TRBV28 and TRBJ1-1; a weak D match, TRBD1 (6 bases). The receptor's source is a woman aged 40-49 years in good health and CMV-seronegative. The sequenced material came from PBMCs. CDR3 DNA sequence: TGTGCCAGCAGAGGGGGGGTGGTCACTGAAGCTTTCTTT. Amino acids: CASRGGVVTEAFF.